One sample yielded the 2 T cell receptor beta chains listed below, sequenced in a study of HIV-infected patients and healthy controls. Alpha and beta constant-region primers primed reverse transcription of 400 to 650 ng RNA. Each of the alpha and beta chains got its own library through chain-specific third strand synthesis with indices. TCRdb used MiXCR to reprocess the 5' RACE reads, holding one entry per CDR3 protein. The sample lists some 8,700 distinct CDR3 sequences, approximately 7.9% occurring once. Roughly three months, about 14 weeks, into antiretroviral therapy, follow-up blood was collected. Whole blood was used without fractionation, so all unsorted peripheral T cells were included. Here the sequenced sample was blood, taken during antiretroviral therapy. All receptors derive from an adult with HIV infection.

This clonotype showed up many times. V and J are TRBV19 and TRBJ1-1; possible D gene TRBD1, 5 bases. The CDR3 is 14 residues long. The V gene's germline CDR1 is LNHDA and CDR2 SQIVND (reference sequence). Trimming cost V 5 bases and J 1 base, with 11 bases left between them. CDR3 residues: CASSVTGRNTEAFF. DNA for the CDR3: TGTGCCAGTAGTGTCACAGGAAGGAACACTGAAGCTTTCTTT.

This clonotype was seen many times. The chain joins TRBV2 to TRBJ2-2, with 10 bases matching TRBD1. This CDR3 comprises 16 residues. Germline V gene data show CDR1 as SNHLY and CDR2 as FYNNEI. The junction had 5 bases not matched to a gene; V was cut back by 3 bases and J by 4 bases. The CDR3 DNA sequence: TGTGCCAGCAGTGAGACGGGACAGGGGTTCACCGGGGAGCTGTTTTTT. Translating it yields CASSETGQGFTGELFF.